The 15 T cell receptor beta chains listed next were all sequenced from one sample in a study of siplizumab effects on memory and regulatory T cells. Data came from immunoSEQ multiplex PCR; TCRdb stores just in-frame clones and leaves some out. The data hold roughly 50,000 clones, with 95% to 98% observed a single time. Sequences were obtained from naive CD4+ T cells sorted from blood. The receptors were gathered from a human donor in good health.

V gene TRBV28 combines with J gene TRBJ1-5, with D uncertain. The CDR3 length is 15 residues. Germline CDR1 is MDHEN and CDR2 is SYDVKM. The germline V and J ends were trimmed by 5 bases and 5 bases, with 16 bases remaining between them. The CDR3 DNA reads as TGTGCCAGCAGTCCCCGGGGAAGGCCCGATCAGCCCCAGCATTTT. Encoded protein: CASSPRGRPDQPQHF.

This CDR3 is CATKYLVGTGELFF. CDR3 bases: TGTGCCACGAAATATTTGGTGGGGACCGGGGAGCTGTTTTTT. The chain recombines TRBV6-1 with TRBJ2-2, with D unclear. Germline-derived CDR1 and CDR2 are MNHNS and SASEGT. Trimming removed 10 bases from V and 5 bases from J, with 17 bases in between. This CDR3 is built from 14 residues.

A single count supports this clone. The CDR3 here is CASSSGTSGSRVNEQFF. The CDR3 DNA sequence: TGTGCCAGCAGCAGCGGGACTAGCGGGAGTAGGGTGAATGAGCAGTTCTTC. J is TRBJ2-1 and V is TRBV5-4; 14 nucleotides agree with TRBD2. V shed 4 bases, J shed 7 bases, and the junction held 10 bases outside the gene matches. The CDR3 has 17 residues. Germline V gene lookup returns CDR1 SGHNT and CDR2 YYREEE (reference sequence).

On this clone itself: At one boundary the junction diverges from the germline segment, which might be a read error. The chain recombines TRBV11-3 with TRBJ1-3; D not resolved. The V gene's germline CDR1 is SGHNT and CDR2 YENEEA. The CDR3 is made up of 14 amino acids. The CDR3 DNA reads TGTGCCAGCAGCTTAGCCGCCTCTGGGAACACCATATATTTT. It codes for CASSLAASGNTIYF.

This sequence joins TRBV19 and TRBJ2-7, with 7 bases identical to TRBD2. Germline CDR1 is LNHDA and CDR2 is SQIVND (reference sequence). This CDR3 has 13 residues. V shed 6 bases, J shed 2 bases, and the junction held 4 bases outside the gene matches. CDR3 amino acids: CASSMAGAYEQYF. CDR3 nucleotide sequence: TGTGCCAGTAGCATGGCGGGAGCCTACGAGCAGTACTTC.

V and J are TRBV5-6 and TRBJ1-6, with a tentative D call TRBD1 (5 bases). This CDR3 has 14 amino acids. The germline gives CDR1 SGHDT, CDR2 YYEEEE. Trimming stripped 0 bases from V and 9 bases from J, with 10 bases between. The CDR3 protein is CASSLGRGASPLHF. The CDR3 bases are TGTGCCAGCAGCTTGGGGCGTGGGGCTTCACCCCTCCACTTT. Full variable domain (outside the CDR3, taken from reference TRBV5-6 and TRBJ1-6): DAGVTQSPTHLIKTRGQQVTLRCSPKSGHDTVSWYQQALGQGPQFIFQYYEEEERQRGNFPDRFSGHQFPNYSSELNVNALLLGDSALYLCASSLGRGASPLHFGNGTRLTVT.

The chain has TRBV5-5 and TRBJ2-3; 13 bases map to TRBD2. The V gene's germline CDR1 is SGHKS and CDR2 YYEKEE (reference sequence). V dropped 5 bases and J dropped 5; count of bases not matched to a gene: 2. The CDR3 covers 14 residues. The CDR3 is CASRRTSGRDTQYF. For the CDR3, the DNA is TGTGCCAGCAGACGGACTAGCGGGAGAGATACGCAGTATTTT.

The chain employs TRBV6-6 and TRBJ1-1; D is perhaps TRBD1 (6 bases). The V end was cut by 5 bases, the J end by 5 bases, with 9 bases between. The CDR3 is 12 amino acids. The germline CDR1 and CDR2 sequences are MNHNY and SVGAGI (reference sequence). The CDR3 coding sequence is TGTGCCAGCAGTGGGACACTGACTGAAGCTTTCTTT. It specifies CASSGTLTEAFF.

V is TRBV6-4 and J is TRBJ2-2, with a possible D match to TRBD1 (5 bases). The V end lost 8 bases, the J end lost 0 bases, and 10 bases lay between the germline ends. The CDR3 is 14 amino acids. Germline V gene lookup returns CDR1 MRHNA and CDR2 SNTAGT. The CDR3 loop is CASSRQPNTGELFF. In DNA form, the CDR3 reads TGTGCCAGCTCCCGACAGCCGAACACCGGGGAGCTGTTTTTT.

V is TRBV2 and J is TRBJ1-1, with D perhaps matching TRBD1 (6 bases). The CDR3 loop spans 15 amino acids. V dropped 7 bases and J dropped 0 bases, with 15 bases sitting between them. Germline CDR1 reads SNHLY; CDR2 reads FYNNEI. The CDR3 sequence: CASIPVGQMNTEAFF. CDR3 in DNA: TGTGCCAGCATCCCCGTAGGACAGATGAACACTGAAGCTTTCTTT.

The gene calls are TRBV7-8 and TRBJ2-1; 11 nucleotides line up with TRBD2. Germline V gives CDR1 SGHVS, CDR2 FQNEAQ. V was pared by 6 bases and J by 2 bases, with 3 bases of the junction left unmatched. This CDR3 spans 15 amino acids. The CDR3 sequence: CASRYSGRAYNEQFF. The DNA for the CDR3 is TGTGCCAGCAGATATAGCGGGAGGGCCTACAATGAGCAGTTCTTC. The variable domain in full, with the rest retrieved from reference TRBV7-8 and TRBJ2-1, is GAGVSQSPRYKVAKRGQDVALRCDPISGHVSLFWYQQALGQGPEFLTYFQNEAQLDKSGLPSDRFFAERPEGSVSTLKIQRTQQEDSAVYLCASRYSGRAYNEQFFGPGTRLTVL.

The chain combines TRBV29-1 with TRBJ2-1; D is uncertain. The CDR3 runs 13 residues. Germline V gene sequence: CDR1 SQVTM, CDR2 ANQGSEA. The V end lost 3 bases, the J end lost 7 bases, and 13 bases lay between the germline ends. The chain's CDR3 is CSVDSVVGNEQFF. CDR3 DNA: TGCAGCGTTGATTCAGTGGTAGGGAATGAGCAGTTCTTC.

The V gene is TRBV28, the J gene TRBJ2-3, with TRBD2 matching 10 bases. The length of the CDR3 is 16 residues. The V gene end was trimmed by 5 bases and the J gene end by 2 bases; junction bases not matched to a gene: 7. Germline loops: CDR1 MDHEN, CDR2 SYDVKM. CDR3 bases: TGTGCCAGCAGTAGACCCGGGACTAGCGACACAGATACGCAGTATTTT. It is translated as CASSRPGTSDTDTQYF.

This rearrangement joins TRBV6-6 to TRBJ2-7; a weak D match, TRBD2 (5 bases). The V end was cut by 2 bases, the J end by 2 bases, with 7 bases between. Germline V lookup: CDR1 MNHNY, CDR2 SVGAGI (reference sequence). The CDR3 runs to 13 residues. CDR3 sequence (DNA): TGTGCCAGCAGTTACAGGGAGACCTACGAGCAGTACTTC. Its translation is CASSYRETYEQYF.

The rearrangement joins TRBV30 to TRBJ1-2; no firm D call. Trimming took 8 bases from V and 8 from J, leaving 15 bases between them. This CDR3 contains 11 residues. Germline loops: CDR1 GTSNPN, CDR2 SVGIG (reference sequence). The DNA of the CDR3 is TGTGCCCGAGCTTCACAATCGGGCTACACCTTC. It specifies CARASQSGYTF. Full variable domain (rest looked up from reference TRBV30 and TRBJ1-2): SQTIHQWPATLVQPVGSPLSLECTVEGTSNPNLYWYRQAAGRGLQLLFYSVGIGQISSEVPQNLSASRPQDRQFILSSKKLLLSDSGFYLCARASQSGYTFGSGTRLTVV.